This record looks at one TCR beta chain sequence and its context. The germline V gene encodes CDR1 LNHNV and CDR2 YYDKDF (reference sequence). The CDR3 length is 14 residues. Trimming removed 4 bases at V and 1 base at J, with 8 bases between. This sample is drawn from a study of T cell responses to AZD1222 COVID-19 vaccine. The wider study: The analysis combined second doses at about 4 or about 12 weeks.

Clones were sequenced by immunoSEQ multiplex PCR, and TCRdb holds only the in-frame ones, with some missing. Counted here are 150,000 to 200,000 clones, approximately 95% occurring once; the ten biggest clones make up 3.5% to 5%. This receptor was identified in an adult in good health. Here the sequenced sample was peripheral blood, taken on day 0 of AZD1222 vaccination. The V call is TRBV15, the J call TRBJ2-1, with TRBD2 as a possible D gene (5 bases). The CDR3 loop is CATSTGYSYNEQFF. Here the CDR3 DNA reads TGTGCCACCAGCACGGGATATTCCTACAATGAGCAGTTCTTC. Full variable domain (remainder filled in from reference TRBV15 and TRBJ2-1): DAMVIQNPRYQVTQFGKPVTLSCSQTLNHNVMYWYQQKSSQAPKLLFHYYDKDFNNEADTPDNFQSRRPNTSFCFLDIRSPGLGDTAMYLCATSTGYSYNEQFFGPGTRLTVL.